This T cell receptor beta chain was captured in a study of shared clonotypes between healthy human individuals. Points from the study as a whole: In the sorted subsets, rarefaction showed sequencing was incomplete despite large depth. Collection of samples was limited to blood; tissue repertoires likely differ. Sharing of clonotypes among donors was expected to vary with sequencing depth. Represented diversity (both genetic and exposure-history) was limited by the small number of donors.

This clone was found a few times. The antigen is unknown. Assay: immunoSEQ multiplex PCR; the TCRdb copy retains only in-frame clones and omits some. The sample lists over a million clones, 75% to 85% occurring once. Trimming took off 2 bases at V and 0 bases at J, with 11 bases between the two ends. The CDR3 has 15 amino acids. Germline CDR1 reads MGHRA; CDR2 reads YSYEKL. The material sequenced was memory CD4+ T cells from PBMCs. Subset here: CD45RA-negative fraction. V and J are TRBV4-1 and TRBJ2-7; TRBD2 might be the D (6 bases). This TCR came from a man younger than 35 in good health. Some clones in this sample may be carry-over from other donors' samples. The CDR3 loop is CASSQPSALSYEQYF. CDR3 DNA sequence: TGCGCCAGCAGCCAACCTAGCGCGCTCTCCTACGAGCAGTACTTC.